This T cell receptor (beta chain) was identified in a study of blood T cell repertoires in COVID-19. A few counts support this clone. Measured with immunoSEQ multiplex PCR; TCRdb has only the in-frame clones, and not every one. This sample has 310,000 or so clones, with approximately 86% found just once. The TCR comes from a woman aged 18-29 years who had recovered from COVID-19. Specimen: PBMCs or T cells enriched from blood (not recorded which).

The chain's CDR3 is CASSQGDRGKLFF. The DNA for the CDR3 is TGTGCCAGCAGCCAAGGGGACAGGGGAAAACTGTTTTTT. The V call is TRBV3-1 (or the pseudogene TRBV3-2), the J call TRBJ1-4; TRBD1 matches at 10 bases. The CDR3 is 13 amino acids. V lost 1 base and J lost 10; bases outside the gene matches: 0. Germline V lookup: CDR1 LGHDT, CDR2 YNNKEL (reference sequence).